This TCR beta chain emerged from a study of blood T cell repertoires in COVID-19. Study-level information: Acute and convalescent COVID-19 specimens originated in the United States, Italy and Spain. Sources were T cells, B-cell-depleted T cells, or PBMCs; the material itself was cDNA or gDNA.

The CDR3 contains 14 residues. Between the trimmed V and J ends, which lost 6 bases and 6 bases, there was a span of 18 bases. Germline V gene data show CDR1 as MDHEN and CDR2 as SYDVKM. As originally analysed: For nucleated cells, counts were estimated from reference gene primer amplification. This table comes from immunoSEQ multiplex PCR, and its TCRdb copy is limited to in-frame clones, with some not included. The V and J calls and clone size come from that table; D and trimming were worked out from the DNA. The table lists tens of thousands of clones, 80% to 90% of them singletons, with around a tenth in the top ten.

This clonotype originated in an elderly man with active COVID-19. The sequencing sample was made of peripheral blood. The rearrangement links TRBV28 to TRBJ2-7; no definite D call. The CDR3 sequence: CASSTPLRVGEQYF. DNA for the CDR3: TGTGCCAGCAGCACCCCCCTCCGGGTCGGCGAGCAGTACTTC.